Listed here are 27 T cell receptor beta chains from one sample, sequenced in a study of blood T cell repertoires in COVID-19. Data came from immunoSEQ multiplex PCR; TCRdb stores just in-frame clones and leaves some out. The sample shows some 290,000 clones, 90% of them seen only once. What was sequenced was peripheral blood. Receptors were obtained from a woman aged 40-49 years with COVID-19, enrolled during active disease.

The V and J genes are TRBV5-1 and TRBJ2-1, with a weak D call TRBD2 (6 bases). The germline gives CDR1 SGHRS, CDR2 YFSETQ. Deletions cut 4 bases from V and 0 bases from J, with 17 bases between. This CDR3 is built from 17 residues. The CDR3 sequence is CASSLSGDLISYNEQFF. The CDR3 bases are TGCGCCAGCAGCCTCAGTGGGGACTTAATCTCCTACAATGAGCAGTTCTTC.

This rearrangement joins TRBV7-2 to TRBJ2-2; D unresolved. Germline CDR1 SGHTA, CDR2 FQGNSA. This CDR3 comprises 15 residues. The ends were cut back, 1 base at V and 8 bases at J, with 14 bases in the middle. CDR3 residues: CASSLEAGRFGELFF. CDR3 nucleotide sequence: TGTGCCAGCAGCTTAGAAGCAGGCCGATTTGGGGAGCTGTTTTTT.

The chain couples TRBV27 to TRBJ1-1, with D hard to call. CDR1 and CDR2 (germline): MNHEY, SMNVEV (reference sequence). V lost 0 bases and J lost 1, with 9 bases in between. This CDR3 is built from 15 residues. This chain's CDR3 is CASSLSARWNTEAFF. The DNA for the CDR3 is TGTGCCAGCAGTTTATCGGCCAGGTGGAACACTGAAGCTTTCTTT.

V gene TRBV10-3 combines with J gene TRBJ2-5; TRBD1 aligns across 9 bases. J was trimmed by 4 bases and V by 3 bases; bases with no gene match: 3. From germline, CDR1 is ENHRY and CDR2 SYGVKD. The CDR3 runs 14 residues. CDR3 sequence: CAISDGQGRETQYF. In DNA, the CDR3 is TGTGCCATCAGTGATGGACAGGGGAGAGAGACCCAGTACTTC.

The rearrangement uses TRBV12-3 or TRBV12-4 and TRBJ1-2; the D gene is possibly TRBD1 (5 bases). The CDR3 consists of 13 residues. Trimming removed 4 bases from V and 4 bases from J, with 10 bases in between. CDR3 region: CASSSTVSYGYTF. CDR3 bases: TGTGCCAGCAGTTCGACAGTTTCCTATGGCTACACCTTC.

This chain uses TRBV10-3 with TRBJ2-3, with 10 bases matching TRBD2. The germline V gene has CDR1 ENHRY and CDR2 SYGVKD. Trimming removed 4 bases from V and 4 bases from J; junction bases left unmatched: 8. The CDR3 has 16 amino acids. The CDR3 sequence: CAISGLLAGDSDTQYF. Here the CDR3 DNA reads TGTGCCATCAGTGGACTTCTAGCGGGAGACTCAGATACGCAGTATTTT.

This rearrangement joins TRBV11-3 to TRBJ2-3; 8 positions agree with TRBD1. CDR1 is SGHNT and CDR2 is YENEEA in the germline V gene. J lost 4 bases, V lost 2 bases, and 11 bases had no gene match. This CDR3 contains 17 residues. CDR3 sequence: CASSLSPQGDRADTQYF. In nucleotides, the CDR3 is TGTGCCAGCAGCTTATCTCCACAGGGGGATCGGGCAGATACGCAGTATTTT.

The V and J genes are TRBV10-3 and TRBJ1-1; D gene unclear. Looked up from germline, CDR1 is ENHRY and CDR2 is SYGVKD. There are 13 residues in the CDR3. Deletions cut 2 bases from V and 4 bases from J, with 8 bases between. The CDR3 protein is CAISEEPTTEAFF. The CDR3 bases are TGTGCCATCAGTGAGGAACCTACCACTGAAGCTTTCTTT.

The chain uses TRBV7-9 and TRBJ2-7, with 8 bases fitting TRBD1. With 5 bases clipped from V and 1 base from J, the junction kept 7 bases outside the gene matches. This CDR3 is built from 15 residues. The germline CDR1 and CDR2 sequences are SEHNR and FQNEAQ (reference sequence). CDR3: CASSARDRRSYEQYF. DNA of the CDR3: TGTGCCAGCAGCGCCCGGGACAGGCGATCCTACGAGCAGTACTTC. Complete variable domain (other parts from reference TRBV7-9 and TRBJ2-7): DTGVSQNPRHKITKRGQNVTFRCDPISEHNRLYWYRQTLGQGPEFLTYFQNEAQLEKSRLLSDRFSAERPKGSFSTLEIQRTEQGDSAMYLCASSARDRRSYEQYFGPGTRLTVT.

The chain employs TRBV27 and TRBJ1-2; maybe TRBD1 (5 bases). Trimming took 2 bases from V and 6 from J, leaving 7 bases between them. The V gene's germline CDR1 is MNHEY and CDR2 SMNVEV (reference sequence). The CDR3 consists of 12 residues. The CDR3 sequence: CASSLTGDGYTF. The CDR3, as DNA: TGTGCCAGCAGTTTAACGGGGGATGGCTACACCTTC.

The CDR3 protein is CATSDQTDPQHF. CDR3 nucleotide sequence: TGTGCCACCAGTGACCAAACAGATCCCCAGCATTTT. The chain links TRBV24-1 to TRBJ1-5, with D unclear. Trimming pared 4 bases from V and 10 bases from J, leaving 10 bases between. The CDR3 is 12 amino acids. CDR1 is KGHDR and CDR2 is SFDVKD in the germline V gene.

CDR3 nucleotides: TGTGCCAGCAGTTACTCGACGCATTTCAGGGGGGAGGAACTGTTTTTT. Protein: CASSYSTHFRGEELFF. The chain joins TRBV6-5 to TRBJ1-4; 7 bases are a match to TRBD1. CDR1 is MNHEY, CDR2 SVGAGI, per germline. After removal of 0 bases from V and 12 bases from J, the junction contained 13 bases not matched to a gene. The CDR3 length is 16 residues.

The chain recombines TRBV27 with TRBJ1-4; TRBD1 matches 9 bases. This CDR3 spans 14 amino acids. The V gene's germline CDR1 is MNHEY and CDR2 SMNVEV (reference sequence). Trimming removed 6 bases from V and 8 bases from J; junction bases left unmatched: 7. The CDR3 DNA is TGTGCCAGCAGGTACAGGGGGCTGGGGGAAAAACTGTTTTTT. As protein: CASRYRGLGEKLFF.

The CDR3 reads CASTHPGGQETQYF. The CDR3 DNA is TGTGCCAGCACCCACCCAGGGGGCCAAGAGACCCAGTACTTC. The rearrangement links TRBV6-5 to TRBJ2-5; 7 nucleotides match TRBD1. The V gene end was trimmed by 7 bases and the J gene end by 1 base; junction bases not matched to a gene: 6. Per the germline V gene, CDR1 is MNHEY and CDR2 is SVGAGI. CDR3 size: 14 residues.

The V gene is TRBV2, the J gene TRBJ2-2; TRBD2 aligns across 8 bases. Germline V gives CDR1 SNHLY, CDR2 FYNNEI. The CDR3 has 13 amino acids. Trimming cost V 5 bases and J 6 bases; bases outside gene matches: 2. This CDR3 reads CASSPTSAGELFF. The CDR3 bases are TGTGCCAGCAGTCCGACTAGCGCCGGGGAGCTGTTTTTT.

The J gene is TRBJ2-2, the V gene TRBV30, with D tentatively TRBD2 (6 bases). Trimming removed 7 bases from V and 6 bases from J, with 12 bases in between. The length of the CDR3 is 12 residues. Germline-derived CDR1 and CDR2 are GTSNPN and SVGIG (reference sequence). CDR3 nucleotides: TGTGCCTCCCTCGCGGGACCCGGGGAGCTGTTTTTT. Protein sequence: CASLAGPGELFF.

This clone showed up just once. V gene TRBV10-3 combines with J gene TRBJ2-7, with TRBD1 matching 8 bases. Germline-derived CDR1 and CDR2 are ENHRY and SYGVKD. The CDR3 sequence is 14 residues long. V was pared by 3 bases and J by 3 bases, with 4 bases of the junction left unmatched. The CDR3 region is CAISDGDRHYEQYF. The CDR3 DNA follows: TGTGCCATCAGTGATGGGGACAGGCACTACGAGCAGTACTTC.

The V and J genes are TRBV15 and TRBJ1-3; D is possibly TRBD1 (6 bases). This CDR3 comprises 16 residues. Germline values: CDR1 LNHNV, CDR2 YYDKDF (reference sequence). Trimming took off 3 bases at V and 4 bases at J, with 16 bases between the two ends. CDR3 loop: CATSRGHSTRGNTIYF. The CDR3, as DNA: TGTGCCACCAGCAGGGGACATTCAACGCGCGGAAACACCATATATTTT.

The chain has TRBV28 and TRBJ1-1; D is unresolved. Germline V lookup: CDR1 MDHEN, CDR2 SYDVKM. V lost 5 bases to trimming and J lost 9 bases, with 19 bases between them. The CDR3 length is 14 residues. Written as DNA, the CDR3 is TGTGCCAGCAGTCCCCCGGACGTCTGGAGGCAAGCTTTCTTT. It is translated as CASSPPDVWRQAFF.

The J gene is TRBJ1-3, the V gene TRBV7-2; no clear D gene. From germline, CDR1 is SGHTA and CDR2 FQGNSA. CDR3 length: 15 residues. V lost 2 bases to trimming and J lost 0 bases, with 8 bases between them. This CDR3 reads CASSLTSVSGNTIYF. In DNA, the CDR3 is TGTGCCAGCAGCTTAACATCTGTCTCTGGAAACACCATATATTTT.

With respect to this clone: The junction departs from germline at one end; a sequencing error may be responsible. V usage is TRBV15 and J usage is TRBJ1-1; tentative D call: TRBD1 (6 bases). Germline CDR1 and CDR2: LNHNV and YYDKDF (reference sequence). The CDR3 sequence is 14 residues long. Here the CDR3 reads CATSGDRLATEAFF. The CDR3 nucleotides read TGTGCCACCAGCGGAGACAGGCTGGCCACTGAAGCTTTCTTT. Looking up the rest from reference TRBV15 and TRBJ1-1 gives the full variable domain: DAMVIQNPRYQVTQFGKPVTLSCSQTLNHNVMYWYQQKSSQAPKLLFHYYDKDFNNEADTPDNFQSRRPNTSFCFLDIRSPGLGDTAMYLCATSGDRLATEAFFGQGTRLTVV.

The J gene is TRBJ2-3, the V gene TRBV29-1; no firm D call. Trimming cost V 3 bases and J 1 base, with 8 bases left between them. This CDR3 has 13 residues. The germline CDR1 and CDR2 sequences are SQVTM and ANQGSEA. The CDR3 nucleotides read TGCAGCGTTGAGCCCCCAGGCACAGATACGCAGTATTTT. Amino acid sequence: CSVEPPGTDTQYF.

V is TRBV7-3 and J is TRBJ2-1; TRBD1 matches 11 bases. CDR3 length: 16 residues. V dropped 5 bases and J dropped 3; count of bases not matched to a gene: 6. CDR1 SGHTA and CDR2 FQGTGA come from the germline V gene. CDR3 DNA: TGTGCCAGCAGCACCCGGACAGGGGGCGGCTACAATGAGCAGTTCTTC. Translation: CASSTRTGGGYNEQFF.

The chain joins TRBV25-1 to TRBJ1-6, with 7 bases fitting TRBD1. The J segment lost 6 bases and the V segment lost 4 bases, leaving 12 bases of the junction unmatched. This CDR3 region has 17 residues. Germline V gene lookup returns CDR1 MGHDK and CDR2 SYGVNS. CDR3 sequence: CASSVSITGELNSPLHF. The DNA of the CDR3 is TGTGCCAGCAGTGTCAGTATCACAGGGGAACTTAATTCACCCCTCCACTTT.

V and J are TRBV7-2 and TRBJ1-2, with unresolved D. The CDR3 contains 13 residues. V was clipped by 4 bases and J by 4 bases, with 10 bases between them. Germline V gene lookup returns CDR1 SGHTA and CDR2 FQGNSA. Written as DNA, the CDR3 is TGTGCCAGCAGCTCCCAGAGGTCCTATGGCTACACCTTC. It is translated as CASSSQRSYGYTF.

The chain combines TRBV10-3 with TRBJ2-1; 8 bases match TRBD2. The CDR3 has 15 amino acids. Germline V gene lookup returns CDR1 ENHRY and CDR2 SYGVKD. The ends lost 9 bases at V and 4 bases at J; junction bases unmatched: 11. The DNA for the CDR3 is TGTGCCATTAAAAATCCGGGACTAGTGTACAATGAGCAGTTCTTC. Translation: CAIKNPGLVYNEQFF.

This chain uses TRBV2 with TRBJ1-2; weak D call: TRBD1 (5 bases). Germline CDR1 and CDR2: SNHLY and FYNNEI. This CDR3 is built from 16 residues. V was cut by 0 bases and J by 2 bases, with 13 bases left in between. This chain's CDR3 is CASSEALGRANYGYTF. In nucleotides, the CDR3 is TGTGCCAGCAGTGAAGCGCTAGGCAGGGCCAACTATGGCTACACCTTC.